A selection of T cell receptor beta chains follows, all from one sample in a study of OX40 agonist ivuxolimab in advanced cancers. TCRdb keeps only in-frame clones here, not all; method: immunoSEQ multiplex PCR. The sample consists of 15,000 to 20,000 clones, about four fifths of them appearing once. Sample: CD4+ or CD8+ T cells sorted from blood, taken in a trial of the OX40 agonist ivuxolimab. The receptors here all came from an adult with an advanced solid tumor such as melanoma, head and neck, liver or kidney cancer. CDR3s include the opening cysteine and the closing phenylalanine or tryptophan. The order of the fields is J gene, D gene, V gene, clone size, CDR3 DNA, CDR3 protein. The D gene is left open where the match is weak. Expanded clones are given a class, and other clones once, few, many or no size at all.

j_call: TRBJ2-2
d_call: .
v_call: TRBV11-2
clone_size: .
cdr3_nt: TGTGCCAGCAGCTTAGATTGGGCTAGACAGAACACCGGGGAGCTGTTTTTT
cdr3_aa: CASSLDWARQNTGELFF

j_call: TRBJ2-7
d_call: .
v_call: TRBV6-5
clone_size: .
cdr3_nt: TGTGCCAGCAGTTTGGACAGAGGCTACGAGCAGTACTTC
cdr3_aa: CASSLDRGYEQYF

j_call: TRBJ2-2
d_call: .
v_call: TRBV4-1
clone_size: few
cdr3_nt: TGCGCCAGCAGCCGGAAAAGTTCCGGGTCTTCCACCGGGGAGCTGTTTTTT
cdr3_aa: CASSRKSSGSSTGELFF

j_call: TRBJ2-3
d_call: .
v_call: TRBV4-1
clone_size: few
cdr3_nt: TGCGCCAGCAGCCAACTGGGTATGGGGGCCCGTAGCACAGATACGCAGTATTTT
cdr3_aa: CASSQLGMGARSTDTQYF

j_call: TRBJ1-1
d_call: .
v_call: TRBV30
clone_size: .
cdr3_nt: TGTGCCTGGAGACAGGGACAATCTCTAATGAACACTGAAGCTTTCTTT
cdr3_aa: CAWRQGQSLMNTEAFF

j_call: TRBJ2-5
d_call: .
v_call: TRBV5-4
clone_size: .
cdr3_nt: TGTGCCAGCAGCTTATACAAGAAAGAGACCCAGTACTTC
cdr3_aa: CASSLYKKETQYF

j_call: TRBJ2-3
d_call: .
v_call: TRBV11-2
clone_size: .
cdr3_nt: TGTGCCAGCAGCTTAGACCTATCGAGGGTGGCAGATACGCAGTATTTT
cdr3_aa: CASSLDLSRVADTQYF

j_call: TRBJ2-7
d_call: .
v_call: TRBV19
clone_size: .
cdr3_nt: TGTGCCAGTAGTAAGGGCCGAGGGGGGTCCGCCTACGAGCAGTACTTC
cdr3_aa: CASSKGRGGSAYEQYF

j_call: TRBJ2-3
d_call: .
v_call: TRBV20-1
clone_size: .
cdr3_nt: TGCAGTGCTTCTACAGATACGCAGTATTTT
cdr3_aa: CSASTDTQYF

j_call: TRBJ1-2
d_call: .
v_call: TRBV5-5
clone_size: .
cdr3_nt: TGTGCCAGCAGCTTGGCCGCTAGGGGAAGTAGCTATGGCTACACCTTC
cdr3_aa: CASSLAARGSSYGYTF

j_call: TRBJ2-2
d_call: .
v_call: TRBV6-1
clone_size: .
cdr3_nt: TGTGCCGGGTCCCGACAGAACACCGGGGAGCTGTTTTTT
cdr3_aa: CAGSRQNTGELFF

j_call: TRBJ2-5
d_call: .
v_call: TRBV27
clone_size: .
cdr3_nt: TGTGCCAGCAGTTTAACGGGCGGGTCCGGGACCCAGTACTTC
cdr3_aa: CASSLTGGSGTQYF

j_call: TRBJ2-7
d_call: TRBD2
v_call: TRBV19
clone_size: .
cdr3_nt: TGTGCCAGTAGTATAGGTGGACTAGCGGGAGGATCCGAGCAGTACTTC
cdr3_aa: CASSIGGLAGGSEQYF

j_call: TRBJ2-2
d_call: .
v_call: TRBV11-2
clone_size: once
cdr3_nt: TGTGCCAGCAGCTTACCACCTTTGAACACCGGGGAGCTGTTTTTT
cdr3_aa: CASSLPPLNTGELFF

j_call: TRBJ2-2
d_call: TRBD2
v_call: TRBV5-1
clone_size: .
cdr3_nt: TGCGCCAGCAGCCCGGGAGGACTAGCGGTTAACACCGGGGAGCTGTTTTTT
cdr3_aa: CASSPGGLAVNTGELFF

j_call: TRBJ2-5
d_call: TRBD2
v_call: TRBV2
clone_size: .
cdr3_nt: TGTGCCAGCAGCCGCCTCTTAGCGGGAGGAGGGGAGACCCAGTACTTC
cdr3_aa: CASSRLLAGGGETQYF

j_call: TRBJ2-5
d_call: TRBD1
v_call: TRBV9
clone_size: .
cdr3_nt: TGTGCCAGCAGCGTAGATGGACAGGGGGCAGGGGAGACCCAGTACTTC
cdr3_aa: CASSVDGQGAGETQYF

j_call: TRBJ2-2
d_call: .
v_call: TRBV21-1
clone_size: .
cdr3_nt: TGTGCCAGCAGCATAGGGACAGGGAGCGGGGAGCTGTTTTTT
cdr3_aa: CASSIGTGSGELFF

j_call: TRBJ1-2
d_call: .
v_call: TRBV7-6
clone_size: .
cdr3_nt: TGTGCCAGCAGCGACTTTCCTTCTAACTATGGCTACACCTTC
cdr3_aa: CASSDFPSNYGYTF

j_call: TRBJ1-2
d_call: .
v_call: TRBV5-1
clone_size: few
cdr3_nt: TGCGCCAGCAGCAAGCTGGGCGGATCTAACTATGGCTACACCTTC
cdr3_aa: CASSKLGGSNYGYTF

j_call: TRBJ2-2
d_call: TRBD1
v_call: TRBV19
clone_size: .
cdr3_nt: TGTGCCAGCAAGATTAACAGGGGGCCGGCCACCGGGGAGCTGTTTTTT
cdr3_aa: CASKINRGPATGELFF

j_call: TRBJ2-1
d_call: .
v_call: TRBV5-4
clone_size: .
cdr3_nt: TGTGCCAGCAGCTTCATAGGGGGGCGGTTCTACAATGAGCAGTTCTTC
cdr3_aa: CASSFIGGRFYNEQFF

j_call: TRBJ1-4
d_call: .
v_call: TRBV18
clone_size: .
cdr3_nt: TGTGCCAGCTCGCCGTCCTTAGCTAATGAAAAACTGTTTTTT
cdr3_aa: CASSPSLANEKLFF

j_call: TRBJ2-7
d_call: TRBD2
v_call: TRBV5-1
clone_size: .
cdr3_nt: TGCGCCAGCAGCGCGATGACTAGCTTGGGGGAGCAGTACTTC
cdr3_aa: CASSAMTSLGEQYF

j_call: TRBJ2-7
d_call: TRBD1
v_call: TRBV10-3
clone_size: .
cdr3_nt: TGTGCCATCAAACCAGGGGGTGGACCCTACGAGCAGTACTTC
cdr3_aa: CAIKPGGGPYEQYF